This paragraph covers one T cell receptor beta chain sequence. Authors' methods: Reference gene primer amplification gave estimated nucleated cell counts. The protocol was immunoSEQ multiplex PCR, while the TCRdb copy is restricted to in-frame clones and leaves out a portion. That table gives V, J and clone size, and the DNA gave D and trimming. Here the sample spans about 140,000 clones, approximately 81% being singletons. The CDR3 is 13 residues long. V shed 0 bases and J shed 5 bases, with 8 bases lying between them. Germline-derived CDR1 and CDR2 are SGHDT and YYEEEE. The data originate from a study of blood T cell repertoires in COVID-19. Study details: The United States, Italy and Spain supplied acute and convalescent COVID-19 samples. PBMCs, B-cell-depleted T cells, or T cells were the source of the cDNA or gDNA that made up the material.

The sample consisted of peripheral blood. The receptor's source is a woman in her sixties with active or convalescent COVID-19. The V gene is TRBV5-6, the J gene TRBJ1-2; unclear D gene. The CDR3 is CASSLGSSYGYTF. The CDR3 DNA follows: TGTGCCAGCAGCTTGGGGAGCTCGTATGGCTACACCTTC.